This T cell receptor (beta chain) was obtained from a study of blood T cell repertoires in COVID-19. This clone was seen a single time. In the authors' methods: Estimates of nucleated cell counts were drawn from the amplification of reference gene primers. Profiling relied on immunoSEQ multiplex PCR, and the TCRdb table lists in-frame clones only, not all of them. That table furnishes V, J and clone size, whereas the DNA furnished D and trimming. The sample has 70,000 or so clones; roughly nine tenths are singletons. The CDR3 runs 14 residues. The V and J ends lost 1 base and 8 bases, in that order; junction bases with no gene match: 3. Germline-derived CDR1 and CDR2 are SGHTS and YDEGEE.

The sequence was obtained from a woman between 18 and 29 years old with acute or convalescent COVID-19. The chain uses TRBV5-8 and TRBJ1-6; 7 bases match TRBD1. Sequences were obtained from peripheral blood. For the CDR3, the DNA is TGTGCCAGCAGCTTGCGAGGGGGCGATTCACCCCTCCACTTT. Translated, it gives CASSLRGGDSPLHF. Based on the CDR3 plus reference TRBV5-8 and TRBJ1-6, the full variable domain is EAGVTQSPTHLIKTRGQQATLRCSPISGHTSVYWYQQALGLGLQFLLWYDEGEERNRGNFPPRFSGRQFPNYSSELNVNALELEDSALYLCASSLRGGDSPLHFGNGTRLTVT.